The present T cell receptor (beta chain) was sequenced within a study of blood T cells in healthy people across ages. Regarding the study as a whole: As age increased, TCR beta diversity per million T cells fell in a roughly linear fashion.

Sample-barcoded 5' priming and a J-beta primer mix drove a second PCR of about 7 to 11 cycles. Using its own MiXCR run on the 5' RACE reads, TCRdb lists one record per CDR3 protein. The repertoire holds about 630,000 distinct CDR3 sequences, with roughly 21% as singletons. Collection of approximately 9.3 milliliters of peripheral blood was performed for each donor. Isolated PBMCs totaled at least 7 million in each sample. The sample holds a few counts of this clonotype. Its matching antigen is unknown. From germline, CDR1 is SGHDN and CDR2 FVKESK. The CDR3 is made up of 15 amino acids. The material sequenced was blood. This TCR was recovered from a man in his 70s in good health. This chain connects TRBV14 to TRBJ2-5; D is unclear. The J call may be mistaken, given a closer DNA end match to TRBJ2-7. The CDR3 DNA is TGTGCCAGCAGCCAAAAACAAGGTTGGTCCTACGAGCAGTACTTC. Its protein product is CASSQKQGWSYEQYF.